The text below deals with one T cell receptor (beta chain). The target antigen is unknown. The protocol was immunoSEQ multiplex PCR, while the TCRdb copy is restricted to in-frame clones and leaves out a portion. The sample records tens of thousands of clones, 80% to 90% being singletons. The data were taken from a study of T cell responses to AZD1222 COVID-19 vaccine. Findings and caveats of the study: It should be noted that donors were predominantly white British and more often female, and clonal diversity was possibly underestimated.

The clonotype originates from an adult who received the AZD1222 COVID-19 vaccine. The sequences come from peripheral blood, collected 28 days after the second AZD1222 dose.

The CDR3 region is CASSFTGGAGSYNEQFF. CDR3 DNA sequence: TGTGCCAGCAGCTTTACCGGGGGGGCCGGGTCCTACAATGAGCAGTTCTTC. The chain links TRBV7-2 to TRBJ2-1, with TRBD2 matching over 8 bases. CDR1 and CDR2 from the germline V gene are SGHTA and FQGNSA. CDR3 length: 17 amino acids. The V segment lost 3 bases and the J segment 1 base; nucleotides outside the gene matches: 8.